The 20 T cell receptor beta chains below come from one sample, sequenced in a study of T-cell memory formation after mild COVID-19. One entry per CDR3 protein results from TCRdb running MiXCR on the 5' RACE reads. The sample lists about 350,000 distinct CDR3 sequences, approximately 13% occurring once. Sample: PBMCs or a T cell subset sorted from them (not recorded which). These receptors came from a man younger than 35 who had mild COVID-19 (a few samples of this study predate the infection). Cell type and time point are not known.

This chain's CDR3 is CASSRDRGVGNEQFF. The CDR3 region has the DNA TGCGCCAGCAGCCGGGACAGGGGAGTTGGGAATGAGCAGTTCTTC. The chain uses TRBV5-1 and TRBJ2-1; 10 bases fit TRBD1. The CDR3 totals 15 residues. Germline assignment: CDR1 SGHRS and CDR2 YFSETQ. Losses at the gene ends were 4 bases for V and 7 bases for J; bases not matched to a gene: 8.

V gene TRBV28 combines with J gene TRBJ2-7, with 7 bases fitting TRBD1. The length of the CDR3 is 12 residues. Germline CDR1 reads MDHEN; CDR2 reads SYDVKM. The ends lost 3 bases at V and 5 bases at J; junction bases unmatched: 1. The CDR3 coding sequence is TGTGCCAGCAGTTTGAGGGGGCACGAGCAGTACGTC. Translating it yields CASSLRGHEQYV.

The table lists this clonotype with many counts. J is TRBJ2-5 and V is TRBV12-3 or TRBV12-4; TRBD1 is a possible D gene (8 bases). V was shortened by 5 bases and J by 4 bases, with 11 bases between the two germline ends. There are 13 residues in the CDR3. CDR3 coding DNA: TGTGCCAGCAGTACAGGGGGGGGAGAGACCCAGTACTTC. Amino acid sequence: CASSTGGGETQYF.

The CDR3 loop is CASNPRGSGNTIYF. Written as DNA, the CDR3 is TGTGCCAGCAACCCGAGGGGTTCTGGAAACACCATATATTTT. V is TRBV12-3 or TRBV12-4 and J is TRBJ1-3; possibly TRBD1 for D (5 bases). V was clipped by 7 bases and J by 1 base, with 11 bases between them. This CDR3 comprises 14 residues.

The chain joins TRBV6-5 to TRBJ2-3; D gene unclear. The V and J ends lost 5 bases and 1 base respectively, with 4 bases between them. This CDR3 contains 12 residues. Looked up from germline, CDR1 is MNHEY and CDR2 is SVGAGI. The CDR3 reads CASSKRTDTQYF. The CDR3 DNA is TGTGCCAGCAGTAAGCGCACAGATACGCAGTATTTT.

V and J are TRBV29-1 and TRBJ2-7, with D possibly TRBD2 on 5 matching bases. CDR3 length: 12 amino acids. V was cut by 7 bases and J by 2 bases, with 12 bases left in between. Germline V gene data show CDR1 as SQVTM and CDR2 as ANQGSEA. Here the CDR3 DNA reads TGCAGCGCCCAGACTACCACCTACGAGCAGTACGTC. Protein product: CSAQTTTYEQYV.

This clonotype was observed at least ten times. The chain employs TRBV2 and TRBJ2-3; D might be TRBD2 (5 bases). The V end was cut by 1 base, the J end by 7 bases, with 6 bases between. The CDR3 is 12 amino acids. The germline gives CDR1 SNHLY, CDR2 FYNNEI. CDR3 sequence: CASSEGGNTQYF. In nucleotides, the CDR3 is TGTGCCAGCAGTGAAGGAGGGAATACGCAGTATTTT.

There are a few counts of this clonotype. This sequence joins TRBV5-6 and TRBJ1-3; D might be TRBD1 (6 bases). Trimming stripped 4 bases from V and 2 bases from J, with 13 bases between. CDR1 is SGHDT, CDR2 YYEEEE, per germline. The CDR3 extends over 15 amino acids. The CDR3 loop reads CASSPAQGTGNTIYF. CDR3 DNA sequence: TGTGCCAGCAGCCCTGCCCAGGGGACTGGAAACACCATATATTTT.

The chain combines TRBV5-1 with TRBJ1-1, with a possible D match to TRBD1 (5 bases). V lost 4 bases to trimming and J lost 11 bases, with 18 bases between them. Germline values: CDR1 SGHRS, CDR2 YFSETQ. CDR3 length: 13 residues. This CDR3 is CASSPEPSGAAFF. CDR3 bases: TGCGCCAGCAGCCCCGAACCATCCGGGGCGGCTTTCTTT.

The V call is TRBV7-9, the J call TRBJ2-6; D is tentatively TRBD1 or TRBD2 (5 bases each). Trimming shortened V by 4 bases and J by 2 bases, and 15 bases separated the two germline ends. CDR1 is SEHNR and CDR2 is FQNEAQ in the germline V gene (reference sequence). CDR3 length equals 17 residues. In nucleotides, the CDR3 is TGTGCCAGCAGCTCCACCGGGGCGCCGACTGGGGCCAACGTCCTGACTTTC. Translating gives CASSSTGAPTGANVLTF.

The chain joins TRBV5-4 to TRBJ2-4; TRBD2 agrees at 8 bases. Germline assignment: CDR1 SGHNT and CDR2 YYREEE (reference sequence). V was pared by 4 bases and J by 9 bases, with 6 bases of the junction left unmatched. This CDR3 is 13 amino acids long. In DNA, the CDR3 is TGTGCCAGCAGCCGGGACGGGGGGGGCATTCAGTACTTC. As protein: CASSRDGGGIQYF.

This clonotype was observed a handful of times. The chain couples TRBV7-8 to TRBJ2-2; D is unresolved. CDR1 is SGHVS, CDR2 FQNEAQ, per germline. V shed 5 bases and J shed 6 bases, with 7 bases lying between them. The CDR3 loop spans 12 amino acids. Here the CDR3 reads CASSPKAGELFF. The DNA of the CDR3 is TGTGCCAGCAGCCCCAAGGCCGGGGAGCTGTTTTTT.

This clonotype was detected a few times. The chain uses TRBV5-4 and TRBJ2-2, with a possible D match to TRBD2 (6 bases). Germline lookup yields CDR1 SGHNT and CDR2 YYREEE (reference sequence). The CDR3 runs 16 residues. V was trimmed by 4 bases and J by 4 bases, leaving 17 bases between them. The DNA for the CDR3 is TGTGCCAGCAGCACCAAGAGTAGCGGAAGCACCGGGGAGCTGTTTTTT. Its translation: CASSTKSSGSTGELFF.

The V and J genes are TRBV7-8 and TRBJ1-6; possibly TRBD1 for D (6 bases). Deletions cut 5 bases from V and 7 bases from J, with 18 bases between. Germline V gene data show CDR1 as SGHVS and CDR2 as FQNEAQ. The CDR3 covers 16 residues. Written as DNA, the CDR3 is TGTGCCAGCAGCCCCCGCTTTCGGGGGACAAATTCACCCCTCCACTTT. Amino acids: CASSPRFRGTNSPLHF.

This chain links TRBV6-5 with TRBJ1-1, with D maybe TRBD1 (5 bases). The CDR3 sequence is 15 residues long. The germline V and J ends were trimmed by 2 bases and 8 bases, with 18 bases remaining between them. Germline V CDR1 and CDR2: MNHEY, SVGAGI. The CDR3 bases are TGTGCCAGCAGTTACGACCGAGCGGCCCGGGGGGAAGCTTTCTTT. Protein sequence: CASSYDRAARGEAFF.

This clonotype has more than one count but fewer than ten. V is TRBV11-2 and J is TRBJ1-1; D is possibly TRBD1 (5 bases). V lost 0 bases and J 4 bases, leaving 9 bases between the germline ends. The germline V gene has CDR1 SGHAT and CDR2 FQNNGV. The CDR3 has 14 residues. DNA for the CDR3: TGTGCCAGCAGCTTAGATGCGGGGGGCACTGAAGCTTTCTTT. Translation: CASSLDAGGTEAFF. The entire variable domain, with the rest obtained from reference TRBV11-2 and TRBJ1-1, is as follows: EAGVAQSPRYKIIEKRQSVAFWCNPISGHATLYWYQQILGQGPKLLIQFQNNGVVDDSQLPKDRFSAERLKGVDSTLKIQPAKLEDSAVYLCASSLDAGGTEAFFGQGTRLTVV.

V gene TRBV27 combines with J gene TRBJ2-2; tentatively, D is TRBD1 (6 bases). V dropped 3 bases and J dropped 3 bases, with 8 bases sitting between them. The germline CDR1 and CDR2 sequences are MNHEY and SMNVEV (reference sequence). This CDR3 has 14 amino acids. The CDR3 coding sequence is TGTGCCAGCAGTTTCGGGACACACACCGGGGAGCTGTTTTTT. This encodes CASSFGTHTGELFF.

The chain is built from TRBV4-1 and TRBJ2-4; tentatively, D is TRBD1 (6 bases). The CDR3 has 14 residues. Germline assignment: CDR1 MGHRA and CDR2 YSYEKL. Trimming shortened V by 4 bases and J by 6 bases, and 13 bases separated the two germline ends. CDR3 in amino acids: CASSLNRVGNIQYF. Here the CDR3 DNA reads TGCGCCAGCAGCCTAAACAGGGTTGGAAACATTCAGTACTTC.

This clonotype occurred many times. J is TRBJ2-3 and V is TRBV9; 8 bases agree with TRBD1. From germline, CDR1 is SGDLS and CDR2 YYNGEE. V lost 2 bases and J lost 2; bases outside the gene matches: 7. This CDR3 has 16 amino acids. The CDR3 DNA is TGTGCCAGCAGCGTCTCGGACAGGGCCACCACAGATACGCAGTATTTT. Translation gives CASSVSDRATTDTQYF.

The rearrangement joins TRBV9 to TRBJ1-1, with D possibly being TRBD1 (5 bases). Between the trimmed V and J ends, which lost 7 bases and 5 bases, there was a span of 15 bases. The CDR3 runs 13 residues. Germline CDR1 is SGDLS and CDR2 is YYNGEE. CDR3 in amino acids: CASCVGWGTEAFF. CDR3 coding DNA: TGTGCCAGCTGTGTAGGTTGGGGGACTGAAGCTTTCTTT.